This T cell receptor beta chain was profiled in a study of vaccination and CD4 T cells after COVID-19. As for the study in general: Between diagnosis and the drawing of post-COVID samples lay a median roughly 94 days (range 35 to 161).

The Oncomine TCR Beta short-read assay was applied to DNA of cultured CD4+ T cells. Genomic DNA was taken out of cultured CD4+ T cells by extraction. MiXCR was run by TCRdb on the PCR reads, yielding one entry per CDR3 protein. The repertoire consists of 15,000 to 20,000 distinct CDR3 sequences, with roughly 45% occurring once and the leading ten covering about 4%. Regarding treatment: roughly ten-day PBMC culture with coronavirus spike peptide pools or control peptides (ViraFEST assay). TCRs were sequenced by ViraFEST after antigen-specific T cells had been expanded with peptide pools. A word on this clonotype: What it binds is unknown.

Input material: CD4+ T cells from blood, cultured in vitro. The source is a human donor who had recovered from COVID-19.

The CDR3 sequence: CSARDWTGEPTDTQYF. The CDR3 DNA reads as TGCAGTGCTAGAGATTGGACAGGGGAACCCACAGATACGCAGTATTTT. The chain has TRBV20-1 and TRBJ2-3, with 9 nucleotides matching TRBD1. CDR1 is DFQATT and CDR2 is SNEGSKA in the germline V gene (reference sequence). The length of the CDR3 is 16 residues. V lost 0 bases, J lost 2 bases, and 6 bases stayed unmatched.